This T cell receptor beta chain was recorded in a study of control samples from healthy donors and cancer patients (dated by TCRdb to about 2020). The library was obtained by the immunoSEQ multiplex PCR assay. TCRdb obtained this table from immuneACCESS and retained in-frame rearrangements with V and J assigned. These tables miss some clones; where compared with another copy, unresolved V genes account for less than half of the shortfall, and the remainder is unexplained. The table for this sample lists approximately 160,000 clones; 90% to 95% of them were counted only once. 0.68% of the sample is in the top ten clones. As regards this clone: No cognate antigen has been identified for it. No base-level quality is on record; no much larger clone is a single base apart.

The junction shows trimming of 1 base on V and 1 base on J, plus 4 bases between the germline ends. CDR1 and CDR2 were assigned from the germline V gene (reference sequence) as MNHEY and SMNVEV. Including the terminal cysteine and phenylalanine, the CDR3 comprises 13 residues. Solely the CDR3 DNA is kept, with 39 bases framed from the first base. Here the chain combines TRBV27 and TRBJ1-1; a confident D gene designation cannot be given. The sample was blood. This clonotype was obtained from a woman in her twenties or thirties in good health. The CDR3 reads CASSLLSNTEAFF. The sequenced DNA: TGTGCCAGCAGTTTATTATCGAACACTGAAGCTTTCTTT.